These 17 T cell receptor beta chains came from one sample sequenced in a study of prognosis after radiotherapy for stage I lung cancer. From genomic DNA, TCR beta CDR3 was amplified by two-round multiplex PCR. Every TRBV and TRBJ gene had its own specific primer in first-round PCR. In TCRdb, the multiplex PCR reads were re-called with MiXCR into one record per CDR3 protein. The sample records over 45,000 distinct CDR3 sequences, around 27% being singletons. The sample consisted of PBMCs, taken before or after stereotactic body radiation therapy (not recorded which). The receptor set was obtained from a donor aged 50 or older with non-small cell lung cancer.

With regard to this clonotype: This likely came from a read error, as a far larger clone is one base away. V gene TRBV6-5 combines with J gene TRBJ1-6, with a weak D call TRBD1 (6 bases). The length of the CDR3 is 13 residues. Germline CDR1 and CDR2: MNHEY and SVGAGI. CDR3 bases: TGTGTCAGCAGCAGGCAGGGGAAGTTTGGCCTCCACTTT. This sequence encodes CVSSRQGKFGLHF.

This clonotype was seen ten or more times. The chain is built from TRBV20-1 and TRBJ2-2, with 7 positions matching TRBD2. Germline trimming cut 0 bases from V and 0 bases from J; bases unmatched to any gene: 4. Germline V CDR1 and CDR2: DFQATT, SNEGSKA (reference sequence). The CDR3 sequence is 16 residues long. The CDR3 coding sequence is TGCAGTGCTAGAGACCGAGCGGGGCCGAACACCGGGGAGCTGTTTTTT. It encodes CSARDRAGPNTGELFF.

This clonotype was detected many times. This sequence joins TRBV30 and TRBJ2-1, with a weak D call TRBD2 (5 bases). The CDR3 spans 14 residues. Germline V lookup: CDR1 GTSNPN, CDR2 SVGIG (reference sequence). V lost 2 bases and J lost 7, with 15 bases in between. CDR3 sequence: CAWSMGGSLNEQFF. The DNA for the CDR3 is TGTGCCTGGAGTATGGGCGGGTCCCTGAATGAGCAGTTCTTC.

This clonotype was seen ten or more times. The gene calls are TRBV4-1 and TRBJ1-2; D gene unclear. CDR1 MGHRA and CDR2 YSYEKL come from the germline V gene. The V gene lost 0 bases and the J gene lost 4 bases, with 9 bases spanning the gap. The length of the CDR3 is 14 residues. CDR3: CASSQDGLVYGYTF. The CDR3, as DNA: TGCGCCAGCAGCCAAGACGGGCTTGTCTATGGCTACACCTTC.

To note about this clonotype: An end of the junction does not agree with germline; a read error may underlie this. The V gene is TRBV27, the J gene TRBJ1-6; tentative D call: TRBD1 (5 bases). The CDR3 covers 12 residues. Germline assignment: CDR1 MNHEY and CDR2 SMNVEV (reference sequence). In DNA form, the CDR3 reads TGTGACAGCTCGAGGGGAGATTCACCCATCCACTTT. Its translation is CDSSRGDSPIHF.

This clonotype was picked up many times. This chain uses TRBV6-1 with TRBJ2-7; 8 nucleotides align to TRBD2. The CDR3 is 14 residues long. The V and J ends lost 8 bases and 6 bases, in that order; junction bases with no gene match: 12. CDR1 and CDR2 (germline): MNHNS, SASEGT. CDR3 coding DNA: TGTGCCAGCCTAACCCGGGGGGGCCAGGGCGAGCAGTACTTC. As protein: CASLTRGGQGEQYF.

This clonotype was counted many times. The V gene is TRBV20-1, the J gene TRBJ1-1; no reliable D call. V was trimmed by 3 bases and J by 5 bases, leaving 10 bases between them. Germline V lookup: CDR1 DFQATT, CDR2 SNEGSKA (reference sequence). This CDR3 has 12 amino acids. CDR3 residues: CSASERLTEAFF. The CDR3 nucleotides read TGCAGTGCTAGTGAAAGGCTTACTGAAGCTTTCTTT.

The sample holds many counts of this clonotype. This chain connects TRBV7-2 to TRBJ2-7; possible D gene TRBD1, 5 bases. Deletions cut 0 bases from V and 5 bases from J, with 11 bases between. Germline CDR1 and CDR2: SGHTA and FQGNSA. The CDR3 consists of 14 residues. For the CDR3, the DNA is TGTGCCAGCAGCTTAGCAGGGGCAGGGCACGAGCAGTACTTC. It codes for CASSLAGAGHEQYF.

This clonotype occurred many times. The chain couples TRBV29-1 to TRBJ2-1, with TRBD1 identical over 7 bases. The CDR3 has 11 residues. J lost 10 bases, V lost 6 bases, and 6 bases had no gene match. Germline lookup yields CDR1 SQVTM and CDR2 ANQGSEA. The CDR3 loop reads CSVSQGREQFF. Written as DNA, the CDR3 is TGCAGCGTGTCACAGGGGCGCGAGCAGTTCTTC.

This clonotype was picked up many times. The chain couples TRBV20-1 to TRBJ2-5, with a tentative D call TRBD2 (6 bases). The CDR3 runs 16 residues. Germline lookup yields CDR1 DFQATT and CDR2 SNEGSKA (reference sequence). V was trimmed by 5 bases and J by 1 base, leaving 20 bases between them. The CDR3 protein is CSAGGMWRDGQETQYF. The CDR3 DNA follows: TGCAGTGCTGGGGGAATGTGGCGGGACGGCCAAGAGACCCAGTACTTC.

Concerning this clonotype: This likely came from a read error, as a far larger clone is one base away. The chain uses TRBV6-4 and TRBJ2-3, with 7 bases aligning to TRBD2. Germline V gene sequence: CDR1 MRHNA, CDR2 SNTAGT. The CDR3 runs 18 residues. This chain's CDR3 is CASSYSRGGTSGTDTQYF. CDR3 nucleotide sequence: TGTGCCAGCAGTTACTCCCGCGGGGGAACCAGTGGCACAGATACGCAGTATTTT.

As regards this clonotype: A read error is the likely source, as a far larger clone sits one nucleotide away. The chain recombines TRBV6-2 or TRBV6-3 with TRBJ2-1, with 9 bases matching TRBD1. Germline V gene data show CDR1 as MNHEY and CDR2 as SVGEGT. There are 14 residues in the CDR3. This CDR3 is CSSSPGQGPNEQFF. The CDR3 nucleotides are TGTTCCAGCAGTCCGGGACAGGGCCCCAATGAGCAGTTCTTC.

This clonotype was recorded many times. J is TRBJ2-7 and V is TRBV28; D remains unclear. Per germline, CDR1 MDHEN and CDR2 SYDVKM. The CDR3 consists of 12 residues. With 1 base removed from V and 7 bases from J, the gap between germline ends came to 8 bases. This chain's CDR3 is CASSLFRQEQYF. The CDR3 DNA reads TGTGCCAGCAGTTTATTCCGACAAGAGCAGTACTTC.

There are many counts of this clonotype. The chain uses TRBV30 and TRBJ1-2; no firm D call. Germline V gives CDR1 GTSNPN, CDR2 SVGIG (reference sequence). This CDR3 spans 11 amino acids. V lost 2 bases to trimming and J lost 5 bases, with 6 bases between them. CDR3 DNA sequence: TGTGCCTGGAGTACAGAGTATGGCTACACCTTC. Its protein is CAWSTEYGYTF.

This clonotype occurred many times. J is TRBJ2-5 and V is TRBV20-1; possible D gene TRBD1, 8 bases. The CDR3 runs 13 residues. The V end lost 5 bases, the J end lost 5 bases, and 15 bases lay between the germline ends. Germline V lookup: CDR1 DFQATT, CDR2 SNEGSKA (reference sequence). Here the CDR3 DNA reads TGCAGTGCTCGCGACAGGGGAGGGGAGACCCAGTACTTC. It is translated as CSARDRGGETQYF.

Ten or more counts support this clonotype. One junction end disagrees with the germline gene, perhaps due to a read error. The chain is built from TRBV30 and TRBJ1-5; possibly TRBD1 for D (6 bases). CDR3 length equals 17 residues. Germline V gene data show CDR1 as GTSNPN and CDR2 as SVGIG (reference sequence). DNA for the CDR3: TGTGCCTGGAGTACCCCGCCTCAGGCCGGGGGCAAGCAGCCCCAGCATTTT. Translation: CAWSTPPQAGGKQPQHF.

The rearrangement links TRBV5-1 to TRBJ2-3, with 7 bases that match TRBD2. The J segment lost 4 bases and the V segment lost 2 bases, leaving 13 bases of the junction unmatched. Germline CDR1 reads SGHRS; CDR2 reads YFSETQ. This CDR3 is 17 amino acids long. The CDR3 loop is CASSFAYIGGSADTQYF. The CDR3 DNA is TGCGCCAGCAGCTTTGCCTATATCGGGGGGAGCGCAGATACGCAGTATTTT. Supplemented by reference TRBV5-1 and TRBJ2-3, the full variable domain reads KAGVTQTPRYLIKTRGQQVTLSCSPISGHRSVSWYQQTPGQGLQFLFEYFSETQRNKGNFPGRFSGRQFSNSRSEMNVSTLELGDSALYLCASSFAYIGGSADTQYFGPGTRLTVL.